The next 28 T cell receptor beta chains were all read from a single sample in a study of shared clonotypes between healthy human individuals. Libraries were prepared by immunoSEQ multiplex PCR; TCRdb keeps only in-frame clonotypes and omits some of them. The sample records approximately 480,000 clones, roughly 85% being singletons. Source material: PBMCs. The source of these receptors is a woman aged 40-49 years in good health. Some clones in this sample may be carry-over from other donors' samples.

The CDR3 loop reads CASSSETFRDPTVYEQYF. CDR3 DNA: TGTGCCAGCAGCTCGGAGACATTCCGGGACCCCACCGTATACGAGCAGTACTTC. V is TRBV5-6 and J is TRBJ2-7; either TRBD1 or TRBD2 may fit D (5 bases each). The ends were cut back, 3 bases at V and 4 bases at J, with 26 bases in the middle. Germline V gives CDR1 SGHDT, CDR2 YYEEEE. The CDR3 is 18 residues long. Filled out from reference TRBV5-6 and TRBJ2-7, the complete variable domain reads DAGVTQSPTHLIKTRGQQVTLRCSPKSGHDTVSWYQQALGQGPQFIFQYYEEEERQRGNFPDRFSGHQFPNYSSELNVNALLLGDSALYLCASSSETFRDPTVYEQYFGPGTRLTVT.

The CDR3 DNA sequence: TGTGCCAGCAGTTTACTCTCTGGTTTGAGGGACTACTCCTACAATGAGCAGTTCTTC. Translation gives CASSLLSGLRDYSYNEQFF. The chain links TRBV28 to TRBJ2-1, with 7 nucleotides matching TRBD2. Germline-derived CDR1 and CDR2 are MDHEN and SYDVKM. The CDR3 loop spans 19 amino acids. V dropped 2 bases and J dropped 0; count of bases not matched to a gene: 13.

The CDR3, as DNA: TGTGCCAGCAGCTTGTTGGGACAGGGGTTCTCTGAAGCTTTCTTT. It is translated as CASSLLGQGFSEAFF. The chain employs TRBV5-8 and TRBJ1-1, with 10 nucleotides matching TRBD1. The CDR3 totals 15 residues. Germline CDR1 SGHTS, CDR2 YDEGEE. After removal of 1 base from V and 6 bases from J, the junction contained 6 bases not matched to a gene.

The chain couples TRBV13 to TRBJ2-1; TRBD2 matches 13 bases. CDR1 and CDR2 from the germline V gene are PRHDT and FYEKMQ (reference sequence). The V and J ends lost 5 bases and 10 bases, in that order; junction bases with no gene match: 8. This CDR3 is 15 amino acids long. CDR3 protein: CASSPTSGRWGEQFF. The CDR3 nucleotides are TGTGCCAGCAGCCCGACTAGCGGGAGGTGGGGGGAGCAGTTCTTC.

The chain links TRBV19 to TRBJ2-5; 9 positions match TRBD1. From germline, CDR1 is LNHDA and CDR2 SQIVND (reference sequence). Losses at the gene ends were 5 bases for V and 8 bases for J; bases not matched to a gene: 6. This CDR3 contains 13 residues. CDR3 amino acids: CASSLTGGGTQYF. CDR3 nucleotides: TGTGCCAGTAGTCTGACAGGGGGGGGAACCCAGTACTTC.

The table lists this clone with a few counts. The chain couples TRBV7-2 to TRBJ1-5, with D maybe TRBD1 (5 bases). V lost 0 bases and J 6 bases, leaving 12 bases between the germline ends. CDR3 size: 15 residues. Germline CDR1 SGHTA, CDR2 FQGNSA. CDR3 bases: TGTGCCAGCAGCTTAGCGCTCTCCGGGGGTCAGCCCCAGCATTTT. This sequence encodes CASSLALSGGQPQHF.

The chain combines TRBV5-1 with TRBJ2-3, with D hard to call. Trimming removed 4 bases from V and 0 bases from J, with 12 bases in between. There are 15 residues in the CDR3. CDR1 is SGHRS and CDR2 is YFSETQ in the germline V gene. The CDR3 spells CASSQIVDSTDTQYF. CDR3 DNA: TGCGCCAGCAGCCAAATCGTAGACAGCACAGATACGCAGTATTTT.

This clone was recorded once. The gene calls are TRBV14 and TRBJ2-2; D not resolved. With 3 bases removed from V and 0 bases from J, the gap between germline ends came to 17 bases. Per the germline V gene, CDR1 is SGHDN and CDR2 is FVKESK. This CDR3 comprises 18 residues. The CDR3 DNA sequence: TGTGCCAGCAGCCAGGGTCTCCGGCCGCGATCGAACACCGGGGAGCTGTTTTTT. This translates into CASSQGLRPRSNTGELFF.

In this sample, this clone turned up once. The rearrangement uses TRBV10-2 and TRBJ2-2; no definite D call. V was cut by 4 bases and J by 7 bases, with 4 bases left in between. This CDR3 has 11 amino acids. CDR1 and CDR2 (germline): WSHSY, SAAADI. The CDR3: CASSVNGELFF. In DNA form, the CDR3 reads TGCGCCAGCAGTGTTAACGGGGAGCTGTTTTTT.

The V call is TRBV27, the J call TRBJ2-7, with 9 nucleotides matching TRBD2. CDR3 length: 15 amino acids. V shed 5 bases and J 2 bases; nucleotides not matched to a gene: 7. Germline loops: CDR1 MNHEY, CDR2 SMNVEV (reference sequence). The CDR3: CASSTRSGGAYEQYF. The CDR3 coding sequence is TGTGCCAGCAGTACCCGTAGCGGGGGAGCCTACGAGCAGTACTTC.

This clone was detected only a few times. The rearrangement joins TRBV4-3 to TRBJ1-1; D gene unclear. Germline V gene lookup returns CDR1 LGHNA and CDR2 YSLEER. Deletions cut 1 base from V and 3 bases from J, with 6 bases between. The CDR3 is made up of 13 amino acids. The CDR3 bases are TGCGCCAGCAGCCAAGGAGTGTACACTGAAGCTTTCTTT. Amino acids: CASSQGVYTEAFF.

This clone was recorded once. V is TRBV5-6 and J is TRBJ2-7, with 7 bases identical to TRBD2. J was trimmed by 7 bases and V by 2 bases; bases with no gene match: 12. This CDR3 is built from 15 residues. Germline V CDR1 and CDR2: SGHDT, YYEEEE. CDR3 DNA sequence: TGTGCCAGCAGCTTAGCGGGACTGGCCTCGGGGGAGCAGTACTTC. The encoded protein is CASSLAGLASGEQYF.

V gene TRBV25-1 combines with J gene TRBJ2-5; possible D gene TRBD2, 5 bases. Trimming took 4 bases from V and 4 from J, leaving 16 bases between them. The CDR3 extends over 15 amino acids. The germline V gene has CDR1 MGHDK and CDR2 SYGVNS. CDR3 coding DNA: TGTGCCAGCAGTGTCATCCGGGGTTTGGGAGAGACCCAGTACTTC. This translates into CASSVIRGLGETQYF.

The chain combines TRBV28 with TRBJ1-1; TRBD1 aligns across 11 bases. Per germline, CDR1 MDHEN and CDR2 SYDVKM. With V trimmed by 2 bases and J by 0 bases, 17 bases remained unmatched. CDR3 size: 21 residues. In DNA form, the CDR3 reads TGTGCCAGCAGTTTACCGGGGGACAGGGGGGTCCGGCATAGAATGAACACTGAAGCTTTCTTT. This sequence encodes CASSLPGDRGVRHRMNTEAFF.

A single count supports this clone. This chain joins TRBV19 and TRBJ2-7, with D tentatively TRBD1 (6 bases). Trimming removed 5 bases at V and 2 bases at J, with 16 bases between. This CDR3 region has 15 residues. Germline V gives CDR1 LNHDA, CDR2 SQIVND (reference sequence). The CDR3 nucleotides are TGTGCCAGTAGTCCCTCGGCGGACAGTACCTACGAGCAGTACTTC. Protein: CASSPSADSTYEQYF.

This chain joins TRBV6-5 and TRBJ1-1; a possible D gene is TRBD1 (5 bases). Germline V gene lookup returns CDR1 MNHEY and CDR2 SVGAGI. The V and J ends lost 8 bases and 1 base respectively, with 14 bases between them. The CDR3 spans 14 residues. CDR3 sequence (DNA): TGTGCCAGCCGACCGACAGTCTCGAACACTGAAGCTTTCTTT. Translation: CASRPTVSNTEAFF.

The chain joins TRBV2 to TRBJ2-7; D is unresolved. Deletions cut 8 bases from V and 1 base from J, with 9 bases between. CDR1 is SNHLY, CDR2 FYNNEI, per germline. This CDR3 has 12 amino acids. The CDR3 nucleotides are TGTGCCAGCCGGGCCGAGTCCTACGAGCAGTACTTC. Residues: CASRAESYEQYF.

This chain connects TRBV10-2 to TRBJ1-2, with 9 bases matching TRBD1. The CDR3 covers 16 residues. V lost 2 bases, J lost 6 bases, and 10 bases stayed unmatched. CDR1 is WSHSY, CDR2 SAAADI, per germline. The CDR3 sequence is CASSEPRTGDVDGYTF. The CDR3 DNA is TGCGCCAGCAGTGAGCCACGGACAGGGGACGTGGATGGCTACACCTTC.

In DNA, the CDR3 is TGCGCCAGCAGCCCCGGAGGGGGAAACACCGGGGAGCTGTTTTTT. Encoded protein: CASSPGGGNTGELFF. V usage is TRBV5-1 and J usage is TRBJ2-2; tentatively, D is TRBD1 or TRBD2 (6 bases each). The germline V gene has CDR1 SGHRS and CDR2 YFSETQ. V was shortened by 4 bases and J by 2 bases, with 12 bases between the two germline ends. This CDR3 spans 15 amino acids.

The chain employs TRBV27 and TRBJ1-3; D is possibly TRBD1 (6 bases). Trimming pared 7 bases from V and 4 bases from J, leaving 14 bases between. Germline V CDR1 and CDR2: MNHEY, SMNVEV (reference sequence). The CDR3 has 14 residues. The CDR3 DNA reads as TGTGCCAGCATCGGGTCGGGGGCCGGAAACACCATATATTTT. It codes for CASIGSGAGNTIYF.

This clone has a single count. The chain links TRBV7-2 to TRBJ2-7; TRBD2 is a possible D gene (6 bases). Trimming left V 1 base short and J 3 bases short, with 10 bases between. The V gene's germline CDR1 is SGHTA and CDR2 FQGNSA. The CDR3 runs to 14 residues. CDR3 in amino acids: CASSLGGAFYEQYF. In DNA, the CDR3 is TGTGCCAGCAGCTTAGGCGGGGCCTTCTACGAGCAGTACTTC. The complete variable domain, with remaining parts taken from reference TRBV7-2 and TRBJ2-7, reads GAGVSQSPSNKVTEKGKDVELRCDPISGHTALYWYRQSLGQGLEFLIYFQGNSAPDKSGLPSDRFSAERTGGSVSTLTIQRTQQEDSAVYLCASSLGGAFYEQYFGPGTRLTVT.

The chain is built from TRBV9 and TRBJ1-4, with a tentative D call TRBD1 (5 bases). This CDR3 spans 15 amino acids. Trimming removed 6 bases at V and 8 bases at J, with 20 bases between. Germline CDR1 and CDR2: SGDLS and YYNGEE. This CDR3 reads CASNPRGFAGEKLFF. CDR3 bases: TGTGCCAGCAATCCCCGCGGGTTTGCAGGGGAAAAACTGTTTTTT.

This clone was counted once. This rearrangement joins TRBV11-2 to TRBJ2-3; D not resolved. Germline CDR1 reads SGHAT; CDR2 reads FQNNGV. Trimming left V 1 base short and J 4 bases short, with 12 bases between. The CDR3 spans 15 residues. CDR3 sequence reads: CASSLVAAVSDTQYF. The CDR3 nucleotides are TGTGCCAGCAGCTTAGTCGCGGCAGTATCAGATACGCAGTATTTT.

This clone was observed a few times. Written as DNA, the CDR3 is TGTGCCAGCAGTTTAAGTAGCGGAGGGGTAGATACGCAGTATTTT. This encodes CASSLSSGGVDTQYF. The chain recombines TRBV28 with TRBJ2-3; tentative D call: TRBD2 (6 bases). Germline-derived CDR1 and CDR2 are MDHEN and SYDVKM. V lost 2 bases and J lost 5, with 14 bases in between. The length of the CDR3 is 15 residues.

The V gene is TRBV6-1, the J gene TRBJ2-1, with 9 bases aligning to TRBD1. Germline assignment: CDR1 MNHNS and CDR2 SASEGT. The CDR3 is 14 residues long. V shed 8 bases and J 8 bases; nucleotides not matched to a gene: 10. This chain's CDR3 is CASLSGTGSHEQFF. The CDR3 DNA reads TGTGCCAGCTTATCCGGGACAGGGTCCCATGAGCAGTTCTTC.

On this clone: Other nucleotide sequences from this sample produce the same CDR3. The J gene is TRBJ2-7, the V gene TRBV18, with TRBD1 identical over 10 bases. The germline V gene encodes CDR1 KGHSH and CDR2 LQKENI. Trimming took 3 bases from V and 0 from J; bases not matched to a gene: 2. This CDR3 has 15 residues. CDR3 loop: CASSPRQGASYEQYF. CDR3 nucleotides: TGTGCCAGCTCACCTAGACAGGGGGCCTCCTACGAGCAGTACTTC.

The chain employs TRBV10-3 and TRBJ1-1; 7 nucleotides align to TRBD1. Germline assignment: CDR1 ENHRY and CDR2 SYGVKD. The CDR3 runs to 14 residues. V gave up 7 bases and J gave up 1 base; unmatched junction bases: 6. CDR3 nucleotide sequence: TGTGCCATCAATGACAGGGTGGCGAACACTGAAGCTTTCTTT. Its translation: CAINDRVANTEAFF.

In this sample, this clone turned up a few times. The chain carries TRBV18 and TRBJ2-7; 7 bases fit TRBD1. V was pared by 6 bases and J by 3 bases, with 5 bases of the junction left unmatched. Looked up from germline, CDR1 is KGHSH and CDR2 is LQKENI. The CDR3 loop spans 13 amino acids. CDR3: CASSPTGDYEQYF. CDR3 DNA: TGTGCCAGCTCCCCAACAGGGGACTACGAGCAGTACTTC.